The 8 T cell receptor beta chains presented below share a single source sample, sequenced in a study of T-cell reconstitution after alpha-beta-depleted transplantation in children. A library of TCRbeta sequences, prepared with unique molecular identifiers, was generated. One entry per CDR3 protein results from TCRdb running MiXCR on the PCR reads. The table has a few hundred thousand distinct CDR3 sequences, roughly 27% seen once; the top ten hold under 45%. The input for sequencing was PBMCs, taken before TCRalphabeta/CD19-depleted stem cell transplant. Receptors originate from a boy younger than two with Wiskott-Aldrich syndrome, due to receive a stem cell transplant.

The chain combines TRBV28 with TRBJ2-7, with 11 nucleotides matching TRBD2. This CDR3 is built from 15 residues. The V segment lost 6 bases and the J segment 3 bases; nucleotides outside the gene matches: 7. Germline V gene data show CDR1 as MDHEN and CDR2 as SYDVKM. The CDR3 DNA reads as TGTGCCAGCAGCAGCATAGCGGGAGGGGTCTACGAGCAGTACTTC. This gives the protein CASSSIAGGVYEQYF.

This clonotype was picked up a small number of times. The V gene is TRBV12-3 or TRBV12-4, the J gene TRBJ1-4; D unresolved. Trimming took 6 bases from V and 2 from J, leaving 19 bases between them. This CDR3 is 17 amino acids long. The CDR3 sequence: CASSSPVGRRTNEKLFF. CDR3 nucleotide sequence: TGTGCCAGCAGCTCTCCCGTCGGTAGGAGGACTAATGAAAAACTGTTTTTT.

The chain uses TRBV12-3 or TRBV12-4 and TRBJ2-7; D might be TRBD1 or TRBD2, each matching 7 bases. This CDR3 is 15 amino acids long. The V gene lost 4 bases and the J gene lost 4 bases, with 17 bases spanning the gap. In nucleotides, the CDR3 is TGTGCCAGCAGTTCGCGCGCAGGGGGACTATACGAGCAGTACTTC. This codes for CASSSRAGGLYEQYF.

This clonotype was counted only a few times. This chain joins TRBV9 and TRBJ2-3; 13 nucleotides line up with TRBD2. The V gene's germline CDR1 is SGDLS and CDR2 YYNGEE. V lost 5 bases to trimming and J lost 6 bases; unmatched junction nucleotides: 3. The CDR3 sequence is 14 residues long. CDR3 residues: CASRGLAGNDTQYF. The DNA for the CDR3 is TGTGCCAGCAGGGGACTAGCGGGGAACGATACGCAGTATTTT.

This chain links TRBV25-1 with TRBJ2-7, with 8 bases that match TRBD1. V shed 4 bases, J shed 6 bases, and the junction held 2 bases outside the gene matches. This CDR3 has 12 amino acids. Germline V gene sequence: CDR1 MGHDK, CDR2 SYGVNS. CDR3 bases: TGTGCCAGCAGTGGGACAGGGATCGAGCAGTACTTC. Its translation: CASSGTGIEQYF.

This clonotype was picked up a small number of times. The genes are TRBV20-1 and TRBJ2-1; D possibly corresponds to TRBD1 (5 bases). Trimming shortened V by 5 bases and J by 8 bases, and 10 bases separated the two germline ends. The CDR3 spans 11 residues. Germline V gives CDR1 DFQATT, CDR2 SNEGSKA (reference sequence). The CDR3 bases are TGCAGTGCTTACAGGTCTGATGAGCAGTTCTTC. This sequence encodes CSAYRSDEQFF.

The rearrangement uses TRBV20-1 and TRBJ2-3, with 7 bases lining up with TRBD2. Germline V CDR1 and CDR2: DFQATT, SNEGSKA (reference sequence). The ends lost 0 bases at V and 2 bases at J; junction bases unmatched: 8. The CDR3 is 16 residues long. CDR3 loop: CSARDGGSVFTDTQYF. DNA for the CDR3: TGCAGTGCTAGAGATGGCGGGAGTGTTTTCACAGATACGCAGTATTTT.

This clonotype was seen a few times. The chain recombines TRBV29-1 with TRBJ2-5; perhaps TRBD1 as D (7 bases). V was shortened by 4 bases and J by 7 bases, with 16 bases between the two germline ends. The germline CDR1 and CDR2 sequences are SQVTM and ANQGSEA. The CDR3 totals 13 residues. The CDR3 loop is CSVARGQEGTQYF. CDR3 nucleotide sequence: TGCAGCGTTGCTCGTGGACAGGAGGGGACCCAGTACTTC.